This T cell receptor (beta chain) was recorded in a study of shared clonotypes between healthy human individuals. The overall study: Per donor, three plates held CD4 naive cells, three held CD4 memory, two held CD8 naive and one held CD8 memory.

An even split of each subset's genomic DNA across several immunoSEQ plates was performed. Assay: immunoSEQ multiplex PCR; the TCRdb copy retains only in-frame clones and omits some. The repertoire holds 2 million to 2.5 million clones, with 90% to 97% as singletons. With 5 bases removed from V and 0 bases from J, the gap between germline ends came to 8 bases. The CDR3 is 13 residues long. Germline CDR1 reads SGHVS; CDR2 reads FQNEAQ. This rearrangement joins TRBV7-8 to TRBJ2-7; maybe TRBD2 (5 bases). The sequence came from a man between 18 and 29 years old in good health. Input material: naive CD4+ T cells sorted from blood. Subset defined: CD45RA+ positively selected. The CDR3 nucleotides are TGTGCCAGCAGCCTCAGCGGCTCCTACGAGCAGTACTTC. It translates to CASSLSGSYEQYF. The full variable domain, rest sourced from reference TRBV7-8 and TRBJ2-7, is GAGVSQSPRYKVAKRGQDVALRCDPISGHVSLFWYQQALGQGPEFLTYFQNEAQLDKSGLPSDRFFAERPEGSVSTLKIQRTQQEDSAVYLCASSLSGSYEQYFGPGTRLTVT.